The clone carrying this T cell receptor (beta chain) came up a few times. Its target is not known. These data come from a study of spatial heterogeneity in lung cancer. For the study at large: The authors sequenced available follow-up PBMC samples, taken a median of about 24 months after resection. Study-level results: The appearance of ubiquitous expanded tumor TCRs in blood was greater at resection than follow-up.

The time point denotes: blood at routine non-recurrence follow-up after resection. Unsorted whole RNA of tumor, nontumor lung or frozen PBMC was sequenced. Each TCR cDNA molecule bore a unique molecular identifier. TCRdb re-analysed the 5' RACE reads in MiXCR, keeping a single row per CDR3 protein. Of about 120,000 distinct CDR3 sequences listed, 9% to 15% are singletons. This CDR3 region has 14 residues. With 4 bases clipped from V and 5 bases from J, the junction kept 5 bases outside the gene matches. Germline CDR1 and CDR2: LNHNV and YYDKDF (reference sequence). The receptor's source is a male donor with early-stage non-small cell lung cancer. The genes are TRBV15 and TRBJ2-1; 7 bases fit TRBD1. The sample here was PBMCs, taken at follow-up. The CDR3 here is CATSILGQDNEQFF. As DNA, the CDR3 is TGTGCCACCAGCATCCTCGGACAGGACAATGAGCAGTTCTTC.